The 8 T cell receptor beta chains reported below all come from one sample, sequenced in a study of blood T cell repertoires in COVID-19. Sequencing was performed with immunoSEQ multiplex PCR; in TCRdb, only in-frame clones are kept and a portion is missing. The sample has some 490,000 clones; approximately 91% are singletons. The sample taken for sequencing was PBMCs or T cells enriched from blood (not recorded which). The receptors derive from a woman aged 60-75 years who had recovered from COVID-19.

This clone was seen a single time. The DNA for the CDR3 is TGTGCCTGTACCTTCGGGACAGCGAGCACAGATACGCAGTATTTT. Translating it yields CACTFGTASTDTQYF. The V gene is TRBV6-5, the J gene TRBJ2-3; 7 positions match TRBD1. The CDR3 has 15 residues. V shed 11 bases and J 0 bases; nucleotides not matched to a gene: 11. In germline, CDR1 is MNHEY, CDR2 SVGAGI.

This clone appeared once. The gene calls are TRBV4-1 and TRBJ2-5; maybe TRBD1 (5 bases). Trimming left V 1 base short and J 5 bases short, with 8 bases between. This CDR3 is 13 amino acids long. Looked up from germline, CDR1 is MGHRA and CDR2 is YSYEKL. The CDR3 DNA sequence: TGCGCCAGCAGCCAAGCAGGGATCGAGACCCAGTACTTC. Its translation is CASSQAGIETQYF.

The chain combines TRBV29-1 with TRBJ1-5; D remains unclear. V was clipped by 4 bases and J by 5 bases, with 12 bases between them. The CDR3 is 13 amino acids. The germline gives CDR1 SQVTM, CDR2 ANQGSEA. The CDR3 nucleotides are TGCAGCGTTGGGTCGGGAAACGATCAGCCCCAGCATTTT. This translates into CSVGSGNDQPQHF. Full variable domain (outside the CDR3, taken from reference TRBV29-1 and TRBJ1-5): SAVISQKPSRDICQRGTSLTIQCQVDSQVTMMFWYRQQPGQSLTLIATANQGSEATYESGFVIDKFPISRPNLTFSTLTVSNMSPEDSSIYLCSVGSGNDQPQHFGDGTRLSIL.

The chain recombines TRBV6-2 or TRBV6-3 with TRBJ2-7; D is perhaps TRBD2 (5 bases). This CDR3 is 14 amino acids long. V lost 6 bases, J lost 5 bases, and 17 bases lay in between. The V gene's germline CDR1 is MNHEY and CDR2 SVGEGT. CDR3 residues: CASSSLDEGHEQYF. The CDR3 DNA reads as TGTGCCAGCAGCTCCCTTGATGAGGGCCACGAGCAGTACTTC.

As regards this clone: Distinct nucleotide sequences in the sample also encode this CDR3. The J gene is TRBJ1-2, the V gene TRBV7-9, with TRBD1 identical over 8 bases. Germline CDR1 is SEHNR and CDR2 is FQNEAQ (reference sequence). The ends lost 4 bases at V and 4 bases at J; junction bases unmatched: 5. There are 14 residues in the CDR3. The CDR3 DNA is TGTGCCAGCAGCTCTGGACAGGGAAGCTATGGCTACACCTTC. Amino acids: CASSSGQGSYGYTF.

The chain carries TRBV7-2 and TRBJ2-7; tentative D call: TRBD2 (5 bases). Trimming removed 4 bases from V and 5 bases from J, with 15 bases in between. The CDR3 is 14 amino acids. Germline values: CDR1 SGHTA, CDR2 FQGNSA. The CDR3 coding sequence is TGTGCCAGCAGCTACCAGGCTTCAGCGGACGAGCAGTACTTC. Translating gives CASSYQASADEQYF.

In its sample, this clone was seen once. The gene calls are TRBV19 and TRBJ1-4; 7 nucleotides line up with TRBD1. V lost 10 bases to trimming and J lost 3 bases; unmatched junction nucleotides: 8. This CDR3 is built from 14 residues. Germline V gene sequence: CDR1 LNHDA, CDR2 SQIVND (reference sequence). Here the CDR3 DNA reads TGTGCCAATCACAGGGGTTCATCTAATGAAAAACTGTTTTTT. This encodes CANHRGSSNEKLFF.

The CDR3 sequence is CATGHRGTDTQYF. The CDR3 coding sequence is TGTGCCACCGGGCACAGGGGCACAGATACGCAGTATTTT. V usage is TRBV24-1 and J usage is TRBJ2-3, with TRBD1 as a possible D gene (6 bases). This CDR3 has 13 residues. Trimming took 9 bases from V and 1 from J, leaving 10 bases between them. The germline V gene has CDR1 KGHDR and CDR2 SFDVKD.